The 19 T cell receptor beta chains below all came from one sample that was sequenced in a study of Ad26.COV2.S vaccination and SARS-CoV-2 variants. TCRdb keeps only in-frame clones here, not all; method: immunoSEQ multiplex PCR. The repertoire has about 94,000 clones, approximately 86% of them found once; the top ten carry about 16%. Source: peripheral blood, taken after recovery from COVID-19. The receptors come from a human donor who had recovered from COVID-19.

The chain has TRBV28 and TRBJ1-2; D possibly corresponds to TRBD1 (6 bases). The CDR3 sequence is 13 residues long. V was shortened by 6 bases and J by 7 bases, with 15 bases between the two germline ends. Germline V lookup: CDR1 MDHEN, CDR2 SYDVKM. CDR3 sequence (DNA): TGTGCCAGCAGAGAAGGGGGTTCAGGTGGCTACACCTTC. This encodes CASREGGSGGYTF.

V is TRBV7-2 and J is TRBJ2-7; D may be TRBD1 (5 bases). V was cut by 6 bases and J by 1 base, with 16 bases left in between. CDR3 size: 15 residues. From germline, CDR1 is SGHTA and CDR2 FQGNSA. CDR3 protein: CASSRPQAGSYEQYF. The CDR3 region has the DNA TGTGCCAGCAGTCGGCCCCAGGCAGGGTCCTACGAGCAGTACTTC.

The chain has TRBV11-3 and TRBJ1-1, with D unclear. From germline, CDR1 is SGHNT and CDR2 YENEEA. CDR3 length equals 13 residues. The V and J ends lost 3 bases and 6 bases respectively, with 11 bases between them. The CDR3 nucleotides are TGTGCCAGCAGCTTTACTGCGGATTCTGAAGCTTTCTTT. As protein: CASSFTADSEAFF.

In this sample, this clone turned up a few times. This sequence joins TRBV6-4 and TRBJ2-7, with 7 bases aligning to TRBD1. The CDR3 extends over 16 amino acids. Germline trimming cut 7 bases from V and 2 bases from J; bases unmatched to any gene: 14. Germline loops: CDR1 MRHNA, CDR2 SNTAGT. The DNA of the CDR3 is TGTGCCAGCACGGTAACTCGACAGGGAACCACCTACGAGCAGTACTTC. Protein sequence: CASTVTRQGTTYEQYF.

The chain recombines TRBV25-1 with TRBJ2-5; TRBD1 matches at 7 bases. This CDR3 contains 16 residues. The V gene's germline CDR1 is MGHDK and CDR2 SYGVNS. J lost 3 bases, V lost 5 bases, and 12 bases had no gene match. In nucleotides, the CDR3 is TGTGCCAGCAGTATGAAACTGACAGGGTGGGAAGAGACCCAGTACTTC. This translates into CASSMKLTGWEETQYF. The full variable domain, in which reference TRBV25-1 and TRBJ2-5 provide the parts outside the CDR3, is EADIYQTPRYLVIGTGKKITLECSQTMGHDKMYWYQQDPGMELHLIHYSYGVNSTEKGDLSSESTVSRIRTEHFPLTLESARPSHTSQYLCASSMKLTGWEETQYFGPGTRLLVL.

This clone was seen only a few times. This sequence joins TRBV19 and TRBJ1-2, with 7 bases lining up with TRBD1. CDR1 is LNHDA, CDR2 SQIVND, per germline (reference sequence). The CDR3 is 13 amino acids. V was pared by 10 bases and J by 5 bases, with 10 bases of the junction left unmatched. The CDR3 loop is CATQTGTDYGYTF. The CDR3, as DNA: TGTGCCACCCAAACCGGGACAGATTATGGCTACACCTTC.

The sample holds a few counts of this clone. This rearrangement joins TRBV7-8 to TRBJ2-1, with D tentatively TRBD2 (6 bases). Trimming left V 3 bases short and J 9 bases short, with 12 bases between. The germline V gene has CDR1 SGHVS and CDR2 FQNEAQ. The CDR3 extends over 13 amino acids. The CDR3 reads CASSFPLAPEQFF. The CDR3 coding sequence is TGTGCCAGCAGCTTTCCACTAGCCCCTGAGCAGTTCTTC.

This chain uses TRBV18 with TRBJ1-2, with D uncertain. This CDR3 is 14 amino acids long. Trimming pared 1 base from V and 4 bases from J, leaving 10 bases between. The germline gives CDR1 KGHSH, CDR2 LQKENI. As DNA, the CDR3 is TGTGCCAGCTCACCACAGCTAAACAGCTATGGCTACACCTTC. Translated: CASSPQLNSYGYTF.

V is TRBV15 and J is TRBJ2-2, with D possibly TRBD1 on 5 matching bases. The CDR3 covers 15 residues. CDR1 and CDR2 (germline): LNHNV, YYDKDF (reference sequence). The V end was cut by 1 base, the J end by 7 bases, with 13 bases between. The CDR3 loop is CATSRGRAGFGELFF. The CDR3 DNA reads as TGTGCCACCAGCAGAGGAAGGGCAGGGTTCGGGGAGCTGTTTTTT.

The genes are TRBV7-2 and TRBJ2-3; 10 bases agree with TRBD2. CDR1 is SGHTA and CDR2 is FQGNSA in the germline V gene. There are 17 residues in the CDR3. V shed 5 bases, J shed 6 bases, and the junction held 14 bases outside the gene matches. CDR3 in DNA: TGTGCCAGCAGCGCTGGGGCTAGCGGGAGACGTTCGGATACGCAGTATTTT. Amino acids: CASSAGASGRRSDTQYF.

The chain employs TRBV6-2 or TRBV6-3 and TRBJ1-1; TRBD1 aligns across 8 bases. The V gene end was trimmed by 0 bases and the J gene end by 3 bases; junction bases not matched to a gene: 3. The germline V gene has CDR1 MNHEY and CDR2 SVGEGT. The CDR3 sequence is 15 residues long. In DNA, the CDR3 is TGTGCCAGCAGTTACTCGACAGGGGTTTACACTGAAGCTTTCTTT. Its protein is CASSYSTGVYTEAFF.

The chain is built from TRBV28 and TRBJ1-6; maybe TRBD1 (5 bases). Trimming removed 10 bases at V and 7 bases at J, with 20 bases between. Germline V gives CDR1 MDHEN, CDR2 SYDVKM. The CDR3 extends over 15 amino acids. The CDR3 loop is CATTDSMGVNSPLHF. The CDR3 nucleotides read TGTGCCACCACGGACTCAATGGGGGTCAATTCACCCCTCCACTTT.

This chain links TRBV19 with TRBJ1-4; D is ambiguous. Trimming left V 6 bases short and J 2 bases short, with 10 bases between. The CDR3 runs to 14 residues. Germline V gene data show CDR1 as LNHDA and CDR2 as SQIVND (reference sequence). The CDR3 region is CASRDPGTNEKLFF. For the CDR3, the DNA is TGTGCCAGTAGGGACCCGGGGACTAATGAAAAACTGTTTTTT.

CDR3 bases: TGTGCCAGCAGCCCCACGGGAGGGGGTGGCTATGGCTACACCTTC. Protein sequence: CASSPTGGGGYGYTF. The V gene is TRBV28, the J gene TRBJ1-2; tentatively, D is TRBD1 (6 bases). The germline V and J ends were trimmed by 6 bases and 4 bases, with 18 bases remaining between them. Germline CDR1 reads MDHEN; CDR2 reads SYDVKM. The CDR3 totals 15 residues.

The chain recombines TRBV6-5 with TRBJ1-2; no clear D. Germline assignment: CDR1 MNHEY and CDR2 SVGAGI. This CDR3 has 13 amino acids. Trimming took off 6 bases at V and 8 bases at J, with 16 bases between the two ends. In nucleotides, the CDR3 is TGTGCCAGCAGAATCGACAACCAAGGGGGCTACACCTTC. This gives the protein CASRIDNQGGYTF.

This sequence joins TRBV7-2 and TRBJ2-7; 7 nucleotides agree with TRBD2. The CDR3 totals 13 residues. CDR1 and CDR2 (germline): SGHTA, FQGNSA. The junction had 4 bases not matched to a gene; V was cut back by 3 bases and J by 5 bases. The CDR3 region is CASSFNREDEQYF. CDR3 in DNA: TGTGCCAGCAGCTTTAACCGGGAGGACGAGCAGTACTTC. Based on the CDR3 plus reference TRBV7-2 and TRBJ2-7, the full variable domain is GAGVSQSPSNKVTEKGKDVELRCDPISGHTALYWYRQSLGQGLEFLIYFQGNSAPDKSGLPSDRFSAERTGGSVSTLTIQRTQQEDSAVYLCASSFNREDEQYFGPGTRLTVT.

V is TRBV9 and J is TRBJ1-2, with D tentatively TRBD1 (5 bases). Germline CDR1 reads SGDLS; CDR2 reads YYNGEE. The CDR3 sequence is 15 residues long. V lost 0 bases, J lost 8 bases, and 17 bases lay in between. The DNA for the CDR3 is TGTGCCAGCAGCGTAGGCGGCAGGGCAAGCGGAGGCTACACCTTC. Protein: CASSVGGRASGGYTF.

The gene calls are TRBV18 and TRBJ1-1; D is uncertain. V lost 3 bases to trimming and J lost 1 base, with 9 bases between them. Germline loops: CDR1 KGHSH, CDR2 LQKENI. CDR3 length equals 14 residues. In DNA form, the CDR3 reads TGTGCCAGCTCACCTAGACCAGGGAACACTGAAGCTTTCTTT. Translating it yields CASSPRPGNTEAFF. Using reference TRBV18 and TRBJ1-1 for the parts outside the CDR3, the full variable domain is NAGVMQNPRHLVRRRGQEARLRCSPMKGHSHVYWYRQLPEEGLKFMVYLQKENIIDESGMPKERFSAEFPKEGPSILRIQQVVRGDSAAYFCASSPRPGNTEAFFGQGTRLTVV.

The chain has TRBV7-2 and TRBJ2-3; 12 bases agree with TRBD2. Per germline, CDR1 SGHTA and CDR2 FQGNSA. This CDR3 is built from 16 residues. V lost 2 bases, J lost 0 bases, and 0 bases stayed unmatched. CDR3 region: CASSLLAGGSTDTQYF. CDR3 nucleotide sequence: TGTGCCAGCAGCTTACTAGCGGGAGGGAGCACAGATACGCAGTATTTT.